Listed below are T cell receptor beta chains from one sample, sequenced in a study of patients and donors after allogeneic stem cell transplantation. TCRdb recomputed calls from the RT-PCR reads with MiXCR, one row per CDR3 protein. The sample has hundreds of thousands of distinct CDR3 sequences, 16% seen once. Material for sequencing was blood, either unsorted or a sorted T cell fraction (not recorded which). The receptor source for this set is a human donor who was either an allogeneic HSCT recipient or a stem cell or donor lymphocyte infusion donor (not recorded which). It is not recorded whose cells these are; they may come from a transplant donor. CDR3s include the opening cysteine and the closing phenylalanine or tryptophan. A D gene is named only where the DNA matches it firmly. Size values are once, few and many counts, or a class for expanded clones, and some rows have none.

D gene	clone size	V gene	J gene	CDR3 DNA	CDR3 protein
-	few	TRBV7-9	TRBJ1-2	TGTGCCAGCAGCCGACCAACAGGACATTATGGCTACACCTTC	CASSRPTGHYGYTF
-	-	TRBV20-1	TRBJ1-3	TGCAGTGCTTATGACAGCAATGGAAACACCATATATTTT	CSAYDSNGNTIYF
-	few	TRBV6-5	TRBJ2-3	TGTGCCAGCAGTTACCGTGGGGCTAGCACAGATACGCAGTATTTT	CASSYRGASTDTQYF
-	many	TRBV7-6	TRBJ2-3	TGTGCCAGCAGCTTAGCGTGGCAGGGACCTAATCCTCCAGATACGCAGTATTTT	CASSLAWQGPNPPDTQYF
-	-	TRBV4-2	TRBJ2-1	TGTGCCAGCAGCCAAGACCCTAGCGACTACAATGAGCAGTTCTTC	CASSQDPSDYNEQFF
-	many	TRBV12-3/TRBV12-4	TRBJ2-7	TGTGCCAGCAGTTTAAGGGGGGGGAATAGATCCTACGAGCAGTACTTC	CASSLRGGNRSYEQYF
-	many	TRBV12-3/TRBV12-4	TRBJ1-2	TGTGCCAGCATTGATCACCCGAACTATGGCTACACCTTC	CASIDHPNYGYTF
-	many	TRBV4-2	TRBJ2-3	TGTGCCAGCAGCCAAGGGAGAGGGATTGCGCAGTATTTT	CASSQGRGIAQYF
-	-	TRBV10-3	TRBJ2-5	TGTGCCATCAGTGAGCCCAAATCGGGAGATTTGACCCAAGAGACCCAGTACTTC	CAISEPKSGDLTQETQYF
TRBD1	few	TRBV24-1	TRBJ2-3	TGTGCCACCAGTGATGGACAGGGAGCAGATACGCAGTATTTT	CATSDGQGADTQYF
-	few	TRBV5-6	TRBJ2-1	TGTGCCAGCAGCTTCCTAGCGAGCTCCTACAATGAGCAGTTCTTC	CASSFLASSYNEQFF
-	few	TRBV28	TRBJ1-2	TGTGCCAGCAGTTTCAGGGGCCTCTATGGCTACACCTTC	CASSFRGLYGYTF
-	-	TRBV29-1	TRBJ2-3	TGCAGCCCTGTTTGTCCCGAAGGAGGGAGAGATACGCAGTATTTT	CSPVCPEGGRDTQYF
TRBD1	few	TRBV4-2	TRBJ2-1	TGTGCCAGCAGCTACCCGGGACAGGGCAACAATGAGCAGTTCTTC	CASSYPGQGNNEQFF
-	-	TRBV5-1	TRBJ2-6	TGCGCCAGCAGCCCGCAGGGGCCAGGGGCCAACGTCCTGACTTTC	CASSPQGPGANVLTF
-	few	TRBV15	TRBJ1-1	TGTGCCACCAGCAGAGTGGGCAGAGGGACTGAAGCTTTCTTT	CATSRVGRGTEAFF
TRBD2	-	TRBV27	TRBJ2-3	TGTGCCAGCAGTTATCGCGGGAGTGTCTCAGATACGCAGTATTTT	CASSYRGSVSDTQYF
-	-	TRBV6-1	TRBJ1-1	TGTGCCAGCAGCTTTGCAATGAACACTGAAGCTTTCTTT	CASSFAMNTEAFF
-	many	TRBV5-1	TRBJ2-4	TGCGCCAGCAGCTTGGATCGGCTTGTAGCCAAAAACATTCAGTACTTC	CASSLDRLVAKNIQYF
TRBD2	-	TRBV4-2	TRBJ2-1	TGTGCCAGCAGCCAAGGGACTAGCGGGAGAACATACAATGAGCAGTTCTTC	CASSQGTSGRTYNEQFF
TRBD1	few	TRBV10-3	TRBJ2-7	TGTGCCAGCTCAACCTCAGGGGGCCCCTCCTACGAGCAGTACTTC	CASSTSGGPSYEQYF
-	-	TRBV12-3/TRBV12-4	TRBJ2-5	TGTGCCAGCAGTCCCAGGGGCCAGACCCAGTACTTC	CASSPRGQTQYF
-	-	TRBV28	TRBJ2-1	TGTGCCAGCAAGGCGGTCTTGTACAATGAGCAGTTCTTC	CASKAVLYNEQFF
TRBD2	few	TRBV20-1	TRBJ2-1	TGCAGTGCTAGCGTGGAAGCTAGCGGTGAGCAGTTCTTC	CSASVEASGEQFF
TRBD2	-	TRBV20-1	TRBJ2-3	TGCAGTGCTAAAATCCCGGGGGGGCGCCCAGATACGCAGTATTTT	CSAKIPGGRPDTQYF
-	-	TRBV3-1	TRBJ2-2	TGTGCCAGCAGCCCCAGAGTGGGAAGGGGCACCGGGGAGCTGTTTTTT	CASSPRVGRGTGELFF
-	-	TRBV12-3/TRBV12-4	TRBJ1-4	TGTGCCAGCAGTTTTGCACCCCGAGAAAAACTGTTTTTT	CASSFAPREKLFF
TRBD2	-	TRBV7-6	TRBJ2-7	TGTGCCAGCAGCTTAGCATCTAGCGGGACCGAGCAGTACTTC	CASSLASSGTEQYF
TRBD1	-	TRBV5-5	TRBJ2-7	TGTGCCAGCAGCTTAACCTCCGGGACAGCCTCCTACGAGCAGTACTTC	CASSLTSGTASYEQYF
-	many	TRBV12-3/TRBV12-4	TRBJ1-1	TGTGCCAGCAGTTTACAGAAGAACACTGAAGCTTTCTTT	CASSLQKNTEAFF
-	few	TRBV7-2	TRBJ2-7	TGTGCCAGCAGCTTAGAACTCGAGCAGTACTTC	CASSLELEQYF
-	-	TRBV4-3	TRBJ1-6	TGCGCCAGCAGCCAAGTTTCCAGGCCTTATAATTCACCCCTCCACTTT	CASSQVSRPYNSPLHF
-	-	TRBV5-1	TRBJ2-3	TGCGCCAGCAGCTTCTATACGGGAGGCACAGATACGCAGTATTTT	CASSFYTGGTDTQYF